Below are 15 T cell receptor beta chains sequenced from a single sample in a study of PD-1 blockade in classical Hodgkin lymphoma. Only in-frame clones appear in the TCRdb table, and some are missing; sequencing was by immunoSEQ multiplex PCR. The data contain 90,000 to 120,000 clones, approximately 90% of them singletons. Exposure to brentuximab vedotin varied, and each patient had relapsed following autologous stem cell transplantation. Source: peripheral blood mononuclear cells (PBMCs), taken before the second cycle of nivolumab. The receptors were sampled from a human donor with classical Hodgkin lymphoma.

The rearrangement joins TRBV19 to TRBJ1-1, with D tentatively TRBD1 (6 bases). V lost 3 bases and J 0 bases, leaving 11 bases between the germline ends. In germline, CDR1 is LNHDA, CDR2 SQIVND (reference sequence). The CDR3 covers 15 residues. For the CDR3, the DNA is TGTGCCAGTAGTATCGGGGGCAGGATGAACACTGAAGCTTTCTTT. The encoded protein is CASSIGGRMNTEAFF.

The chain joins TRBV5-1 to TRBJ1-2; D is perhaps TRBD1 (5 bases). The CDR3 is 14 residues long. V was cut by 0 bases and J by 3 bases, with 9 bases left in between. Per germline, CDR1 SGHRS and CDR2 YFSETQ. CDR3 DNA: TGCGCCAGCAGCTTGGGGGACGGACACTATGGCTACACCTTC. Its protein is CASSLGDGHYGYTF. The full variable domain, rest sourced from reference TRBV5-1 and TRBJ1-2, is KAGVTQTPRYLIKTRGQQVTLSCSPISGHRSVSWYQQTPGQGLQFLFEYFSETQRNKGNFPGRFSGRQFSNSRSEMNVSTLELGDSALYLCASSLGDGHYGYTFGSGTRLTVV.

The chain has TRBV6-5 and TRBJ1-5; 7 bases are shared with TRBD1. V was pared by 6 bases and J by 5 bases, with 7 bases of the junction left unmatched. CDR3 length: 14 residues. Germline CDR1 MNHEY, CDR2 SVGAGI. In DNA, the CDR3 is TGTGCCAGCAGCTCCGGGACAGATTATCAGCCCCAGCATTTT. As protein: CASSSGTDYQPQHF.

This rearrangement joins TRBV2 to TRBJ1-5; the match to TRBD1 covers 7 bases. CDR3 length equals 14 residues. After removal of 6 bases from V and 1 base from J, the junction contained 3 bases not matched to a gene. The germline CDR1 and CDR2 sequences are SNHLY and FYNNEI. CDR3 amino acids: CASSRDRSNQPQHF. The CDR3, as DNA: TGTGCCAGCAGCAGGGACAGAAGCAATCAGCCCCAGCATTTT.

The chain links TRBV7-2 to TRBJ1-5; no clear D. The CDR3 runs to 15 residues. The germline V gene has CDR1 SGHTA and CDR2 FQGNSA. Deletions cut 0 bases from V and 5 bases from J, with 11 bases between. The CDR3 sequence is CASSLALARYQPQHF. CDR3 sequence (DNA): TGTGCCAGCAGCTTAGCGTTGGCCAGATATCAGCCCCAGCATTTT.

This sequence joins TRBV4-3 and TRBJ1-4; D remains ambiguous. CDR3 length: 15 amino acids. The germline V and J ends were trimmed by 0 bases and 4 bases, with 9 bases remaining between them. The germline V gene has CDR1 LGHNA and CDR2 YSLEER. CDR3 in amino acids: CASSQDLRSNEKLFF. The DNA for the CDR3 is TGCGCCAGCAGCCAAGATCTACGGAGTAATGAAAAACTGTTTTTT.

The rearrangement uses TRBV6-5 and TRBJ2-7; D possibly uses TRBD1 or TRBD2 (5 bases each). The V end was cut by 2 bases, the J end by 2 bases, with 13 bases between. Germline V gives CDR1 MNHEY, CDR2 SVGAGI. This CDR3 has 15 amino acids. The CDR3 loop reads CASSYARDGTYEQYF. Written as DNA, the CDR3 is TGTGCCAGCAGTTACGCTCGGGACGGGACCTACGAGCAGTACTTC.

The V and J genes are TRBV28 and TRBJ2-1; no clear D. The CDR3 covers 11 residues. Trimming took off 1 base at V and 6 bases at J, with 1 base between the two ends. Germline V gene data show CDR1 as MDHEN and CDR2 as SYDVKM. The CDR3, as DNA: TGTGCCAGCAGTTTATTCAATGAGCAGTTCTTC. Protein product: CASSLFNEQFF.

This chain connects TRBV5-6 to TRBJ2-5; 9 bases agree with TRBD2. The CDR3 runs 15 residues. CDR1 SGHDT and CDR2 YYEEEE come from the germline V gene. V shed 1 base, J shed 7 bases, and the junction held 8 bases outside the gene matches. CDR3 in amino acids: CASSLFGGGARTQYF. The CDR3, as DNA: TGTGCCAGCAGCTTGTTTGGCGGGGGGGCCCGGACCCAGTACTTC.

This clone was recorded only once. The chain employs TRBV19 and TRBJ1-1, with 7 bases that match TRBD1. The CDR3 contains 14 residues. Trimming at V came to 7 bases and at J to 1 base, leaving 6 bases not matched to a gene. The germline V gene encodes CDR1 LNHDA and CDR2 SQIVND (reference sequence). In DNA, the CDR3 is TGTGCCAGTACCCCTGACAGGGAGAACACTGAAGCTTTCTTT. Protein sequence: CASTPDRENTEAFF.

This clone was detected once. CDR3 protein: CASSFSLSNTEAFF. The CDR3 region has the DNA TGTGCCAGCAGCTTTTCTTTAAGCAACACTGAAGCTTTCTTT. The chain employs TRBV7-9 and TRBJ1-1, with D uncertain. The CDR3 spans 14 residues. Trimming took off 3 bases at V and 2 bases at J, with 10 bases between the two ends. Per the germline V gene, CDR1 is SEHNR and CDR2 is FQNEAQ (reference sequence).

As for this clone: The sample has other DNA sequences that encode this CDR3 too. The chain combines TRBV11-2 with TRBJ2-6; D is unclear. The V gene lost 0 bases and the J gene lost 4 bases, with 4 bases spanning the gap. The germline CDR1 and CDR2 sequences are SGHAT and FQNNGV. The CDR3 spans 14 residues. CDR3 sequence: CASSLDPGANVLTF. The CDR3 region has the DNA TGTGCCAGCAGCTTAGATCCCGGGGCCAACGTCCTGACTTTC.

V gene TRBV18 combines with J gene TRBJ1-3, with D perhaps matching TRBD1 (5 bases). Trimming cost V 3 bases and J 0 bases, with 18 bases left between them. The CDR3 covers 18 residues. The germline V gene has CDR1 KGHSH and CDR2 LQKENI. The CDR3 loop is CASSPTGGGHLSGNTIYF. CDR3 coding DNA: TGTGCCAGCTCACCCACCGGGGGAGGACACCTCTCTGGAAACACCATATATTTT.

The chain has TRBV7-2 and TRBJ2-5; 11 nucleotides line up with TRBD2. The CDR3 spans 15 residues. Germline lookup yields CDR1 SGHTA and CDR2 FQGNSA. V lost 5 bases to trimming and J lost 2 bases; unmatched junction nucleotides: 4. CDR3 DNA sequence: TGTGCCAGCAGCATACTAGCGGGAGAGCAAGAGACCCAGTACTTC. Its protein is CASSILAGEQETQYF.

This chain links TRBV4-2 with TRBJ2-5; 7 positions agree with TRBD2. Germline trimming cut 1 base from V and 1 base from J; bases unmatched to any gene: 6. This CDR3 region has 16 residues. CDR1 is LGHNA, CDR2 YNFKEQ, per germline. This CDR3 reads CASSQVDGGIQETQYF. CDR3 DNA: TGTGCCAGCAGCCAAGTTGACGGGGGGATCCAAGAGACCCAGTACTTC.